These T cell receptor beta chains were read from a single sample in a study of blood T cell repertoires in COVID-19. TCRdb's table, derived via immunoSEQ multiplex PCR, lists solely in-frame clones and lacks some. The data contain 200,000 to 300,000 clones, 80% to 85% of them seen just once; the ten biggest clones take up 4.2%. Material for sequencing was peripheral blood. The receptors were gathered from a man in his 60s with acute or convalescent COVID-19. Each CDR3 is given with its conserved first and last residue. A D gene is named only where the DNA matches it firmly. Clone size appears in some rows only: once, few, many, or a class for an expanded clone.

TGCGCCAGCAGCGGGGGGAATAGCGGAACAGAGACCCAGTACTTC,CASSGGNSGTETQYF,.,TRBJ2-5,TRBV5-1,.
TGTGCCAGCACCCGGGTGGGGAGGGGTTACAATGAGCAGTTCTTC,CASTRVGRGYNEQFF,once,TRBJ2-1,TRBV5-4,TRBD2
TGCAGCGTTGAAGGGGACCGACAGGGTGGGCCAGATACGCAGTATTTT,CSVEGDRQGGPDTQYF,.,TRBJ2-3,TRBV29-1,TRBD1
TGTGCCAGCAGCCCAAAACAGGGACGGAAGTACTTC,CASSPKQGRKYF,.,TRBJ2-4,TRBV9,.
TGTGCCAGCAGCGACCCCCCGGGACAGGGCTACGAGCAGTACTTC,CASSDPPGQGYEQYF,.,TRBJ2-7,TRBV11-2,TRBD1
TGCAGCGGGAGGATGGGACAGGGTTACGAGCAGTACTTC,CSGRMGQGYEQYF,.,TRBJ2-7,TRBV29-1,TRBD1
TGTGCCAGCAGCCCCATGGATACGCAGTATTTT,CASSPMDTQYF,.,TRBJ2-3,TRBV7-8,.
TGTGCCAGCAAGGAACAGGGAGTAGTCAATCAGCCCCAGCATTTT,CASKEQGVVNQPQHF,.,TRBJ1-5,TRBV6-5,.
TGTGCCAGCAGTTCTGGTACAGGGATGTGGGGCACTGAAGCTTTCTTT,CASSSGTGMWGTEAFF,few,TRBJ1-1,TRBV28,.
TGTGCCAGCAGCTCCCCCTCGCTCAGCTACGAGCAGTACTTC,CASSSPSLSYEQYF,.,TRBJ2-7,TRBV28,.
TGTGCCAGCAGCCAACTCCCCACTAGCGGGAGCACAGATACGCAGTATTTT,CASSQLPTSGSTDTQYF,.,TRBJ2-3,TRBV11-2,TRBD2
TGTGCCAGCAGTGAAAAGCGGGGGGGGACCGGGGAGCTGTTTTTT,CASSEKRGGTGELFF,.,TRBJ2-2,TRBV2,TRBD2
TGTGCCAGCAGAGGGGTCGGGGAGCTGTTTTTT,CASRGVGELFF,.,TRBJ2-2,TRBV6-6,.
TGCGCCAGCAGGCCAGGGGGGCGGAGCACAGATACGCAGTATTTT,CASRPGGRSTDTQYF,.,TRBJ2-3,TRBV5-1,.
TGCAGCGTCCACACCCAAATCGAAGAGACCCAGTACTTC,CSVHTQIEETQYF,.,TRBJ2-5,TRBV29-1,.
TGTGCCAGCGCGAGGGGGCCGAACACCGGGGAGCTGTTTTTT,CASARGPNTGELFF,.,TRBJ2-2,TRBV6-5,TRBD1
TGTGCCAGTACTCTACTAGAGGGCGGGAGGGCCGGTGAGCAGTTCTTC,CASTLLEGGRAGEQFF,once,TRBJ2-1,TRBV19,TRBD2
TGTGCCAGCAGCTTAAATGAGGGTGATGCGCAGTATTTT,CASSLNEGDAQYF,once,TRBJ2-3,TRBV7-3,.
TGTGCCAGCAGCTCGCGGGGGGCGGGGAACTATGGCTACACCTTC,CASSSRGAGNYGYTF,.,TRBJ1-2,TRBV3-1/TRBV3-2,.
TGTGCCAGCAGCCAAGCGGGACTACCCGACAATGAGCAGTTCTTC,CASSQAGLPDNEQFF,.,TRBJ2-1,TRBV3-1/TRBV3-2,TRBD2
TGTGCCAGCAGCTCGACAGGGTCGCGTGAAAAACTGTTTTTT,CASSSTGSREKLFF,.,TRBJ1-4,TRBV7-9,TRBD1
TGTGCCAGCAGCTTGTGGAGCGGGGGGACGAATGAGCAGTTCTTC,CASSLWSGGTNEQFF,.,TRBJ2-1,TRBV7-9,TRBD2
TGCGCCAGCAGCTTGGAGAGACAGAGCACAGATACGCAGTATTTT,CASSLERQSTDTQYF,.,TRBJ2-3,TRBV5-1,.
TGTGCCAGCAGCCAAGTAAAGGGGGTGATTGATGTAGGCACTGAAGCTTTCTTT,CASSQVKGVIDVGTEAFF,.,TRBJ1-1,TRBV3-1/TRBV3-2,.
TGTGCCAGCAGTTTCCCGGACAGGGTATACGAGCAGTACTTC,CASSFPDRVYEQYF,.,TRBJ2-7,TRBV27,TRBD1
TGTGCCAGCAGCAGTGTCCCCCTAAATAGGTACTTC,CASSSVPLNRYF,.,TRBJ2-4,TRBV21-1,.
TGTGCCAGCAGCTTGGTACTAGCGGGAGGCGAGCAGTACTTC,CASSLVLAGGEQYF,.,TRBJ2-7,TRBV5-6,TRBD2
TGTGCCAGCAGCTTGGGCCTACGCATCAATGAGCAGTTCTTC,CASSLGLRINEQFF,.,TRBJ2-1,TRBV7-2,.
TGTGCCAGCAGCCCCGGGTCCCCCCAGTTCTTC,CASSPGSPQFF,.,TRBJ2-1,TRBV7-2,.
TGTGCCAGTAGTTCCCGGACAGGCGGCTCTGGAAACACCATATATTTT,CASSSRTGGSGNTIYF,.,TRBJ1-3,TRBV19,TRBD1
TGTGCCAGTAGTGAGTGGCAGGGCACTGAAGCTTTCTTT,CASSEWQGTEAFF,.,TRBJ1-1,TRBV19,.
TGCGCCAGCAGCCTGGGGGGACAGGGCCCCTATGGCTACACCTTC,CASSLGGQGPYGYTF,.,TRBJ1-2,TRBV4-1,TRBD1